This T cell receptor (beta chain) originates from a study of technical replicates of blood from four donors. Germline CDR1 reads SEHNR; CDR2 reads FQNEAQ (reference sequence). Losses at the gene ends were 4 bases for V and 5 bases for J; bases not matched to a gene: 7. This CDR3 region has 16 residues. Clones were read by immunoSEQ multiplex PCR, and TCRdb kept only the in-frame ones, dropping some. The sample holds under 95,000 clones; approximately 90% are singletons and the top ten take around 0.42%. Material: T cells isolated from PBMCs. The source of this sequence is a human donor in good health. This chain joins TRBV7-9 and TRBJ2-5; 13 bases are a match to TRBD2. DNA of the CDR3: TGTGCCAGCAGCTCCTTAACTAGCGGGAGGGGGGAGACCCAGTACTTC. Translated, it gives CASSSLTSGRGETQYF.